The 32 T cell receptor beta chains below were found in one sample sequenced in a study of blood T cells in healthy people across ages (dated by TCRdb to between 2014 and 2017). Library preparation used 5' RACE. TCRdb names Illumina HiSeq 2500 as the instrument used. A second PCR of roughly 7 to 12 cycles was run with a J-beta primer mix and a sample-barcoded 5' primer. TCRdb itself trimmed the public reads at Q25 with fastp, ran MiXCR and retained productive beta chains. Rows merge per CDR3 protein into single entries with the most common DNA and genes. Across this sample there are 800,000 to 950,000 distinct CDR3 sequences, with about 28% seen only once. 10% of the sample is taken by the ten largest. The same data also went into a second study, on T cells of mothers and their children.

Sequencing input: blood. Receptors were obtained from a woman aged 40 to 49 in good health.

The chain uses TRBV28 and TRBJ2-7; 13 bases map to TRBD2. The ends lost 6 bases at V and 3 bases at J; junction bases unmatched: 5. Germline values: CDR1 MDHEN, CDR2 SYDVKM. This CDR3 spans 15 amino acids. This chain's CDR3 is CASRGGLAGSYEQYF. The CDR3 nucleotides are TGTGCCAGCAGGGGGGGACTAGCGGGAAGCTACGAGCAGTACTTC.

The V and J genes are TRBV28 and TRBJ2-7, with a possible D match to TRBD1 (6 bases). V was trimmed by 3 bases and J by 7 bases, leaving 19 bases between them. Germline V gene lookup returns CDR1 MDHEN and CDR2 SYDVKM. This CDR3 comprises 15 residues. The CDR3 nucleotides read TGTGCCAGCAGTTTCCGTGGGACCAGGGGTGGAGAGCAGTACTTC. Translation gives CASSFRGTRGGEQYF.

The V gene is TRBV9, the J gene TRBJ1-2; D is unclear. Germline V lookup: CDR1 SGDLS, CDR2 YYNGEE. V lost 0 bases and J lost 0, with 12 bases in between. The CDR3 length is 16 residues. The chain's CDR3 is CASSVVSAVANYGYTF. The CDR3 region has the DNA TGTGCCAGCAGCGTAGTTTCGGCAGTAGCTAACTATGGCTACACCTTC.

The chain is built from TRBV27 and TRBJ2-7; no firm D call. The DNA end is more similar to TRBJ2-4, so the J call may be wrong. Per germline, CDR1 MNHEY and CDR2 SMNVEV (reference sequence). The CDR3 sequence is 16 residues long. The DNA for the CDR3 is TGTGCCAGCAGTCCGATCACGGCCCCCAAAGAAAACATTCAGTACTTC. It codes for CASSPITAPKENIQYF.

The chain carries TRBV7-3 and TRBJ1-2; D might be TRBD1 (6 bases). Trimming cost V 5 bases and J 3 bases, with 13 bases left between them. There are 14 residues in the CDR3. The germline gives CDR1 SGHTA, CDR2 FQGTGA. The CDR3 spells CASSPTGAHYGYTF. The CDR3 bases are TGTGCCAGCAGCCCGACGGGGGCGCACTATGGCTACACCTTC. Combining the CDR3 with reference TRBV7-3 and TRBJ1-2 gives the whole variable domain GAGVSQTPSNKVTEKGKYVELRCDPISGHTALYWYRQSLGQGPEFLIYFQGTGAADDSGLPNDRFFAVRPEGSVSTLKIQRTERGDSAVYLCASSPTGAHYGYTFGSGTRLTVV.

The V call is TRBV7-8, the J call TRBJ1-5, with D perhaps matching TRBD1 (6 bases). Germline V gene data show CDR1 as SGHVS and CDR2 as FQNEAQ. V was shortened by 5 bases and J by 0 bases, with 20 bases between the two germline ends. The CDR3 covers 18 residues. Here the CDR3 reads CASSPWDIPSYSNQPQHF. DNA of the CDR3: TGTGCCAGCAGCCCTTGGGACATCCCGAGTTATAGCAATCAGCCCCAGCATTTT.

The gene calls are TRBV28 and TRBJ2-2; tentative D call: TRBD1 (6 bases). V was clipped by 3 bases and J by 1 base, with 15 bases between them. The CDR3 sequence is 17 residues long. Germline assignment: CDR1 MDHEN and CDR2 SYDVKM. In DNA form, the CDR3 reads TGTGCCAGCAGTTTGGGGTTCACACAGGGGAACACCGGGGAGCTGTTTTTT. Translated: CASSLGFTQGNTGELFF.

The rearrangement joins TRBV3-1 to TRBJ2-1; possible D gene TRBD2, 8 bases. Germline values: CDR1 LGHDT, CDR2 YNNKEL (reference sequence). CDR3 length: 14 amino acids. Trimming pared 1 base from V and 15 bases from J, leaving 19 bases between. DNA for the CDR3: TGTGCCAGCAGCCAAGCAGCGGGACAGCGGGGGCTGTTCTTC. The encoded protein is CASSQAAGQRGLFF.

To note about this clonotype: A read error may account for a junction end that differs from germline. CDR3 region: CAISGTGYTGELVF. In nucleotides, the CDR3 is TGTGCCATCAGTGGCACAGGGTACACCGGGGAGCTGGTTTTT. The J gene is TRBJ2-2, the V gene TRBV10-3; TRBD1 might be the D (6 bases). The germline V gene encodes CDR1 ENHRY and CDR2 SYGVKD. This CDR3 is built from 14 residues.

CDR3 coding DNA: TGTGCCAGCAGCATTAGGACAGAACTCAATGAGCAGTTCTTC. Protein product: CASSIRTELNEQFF. The chain combines TRBV11-2 with TRBJ2-1; weak D call: TRBD1 (6 bases). Trimming removed 5 bases at V and 6 bases at J, with 14 bases between. The CDR3 is 14 residues long. In germline, CDR1 is SGHAT, CDR2 FQNNGV. The whole variable domain, remainder taken from reference TRBV11-2 and TRBJ2-1, is EAGVAQSPRYKIIEKRQSVAFWCNPISGHATLYWYQQILGQGPKLLIQFQNNGVVDDSQLPKDRFSAERLKGVDSTLKIQPAKLEDSAVYLCASSIRTELNEQFFGPGTRLTVL.

The chain is built from TRBV9 and TRBJ1-2, with 9 positions matching TRBD1. With 4 bases clipped from V and 7 bases from J, the junction kept 11 bases outside the gene matches. Looked up from germline, CDR1 is SGDLS and CDR2 is YYNGEE. This CDR3 region has 15 residues. CDR3 nucleotide sequence: TGTGCCAGCAGCCCCCAACCGGGACAGGGCGGTGGCTACACCTTC. This codes for CASSPQPGQGGGYTF.

The count of this clonotype is one. The V gene is TRBV12-3 or TRBV12-4, the J gene TRBJ1-2, with TRBD1 as a possible D gene (5 bases). The CDR3 runs 14 residues. Between the trimmed V and J ends, which lost 1 base and 10 bases, there was a span of 16 bases. The CDR3 loop is CASSLVETGNVYTF. The CDR3 DNA follows: TGTGCCAGCAGTTTAGTCGAAACAGGAAATGTCTACACCTTC.

This clonotype has more than one count but fewer than ten. This chain connects TRBV12-3 or TRBV12-4 to TRBJ1-2; tentative D call: TRBD1 (5 bases). Between the trimmed V and J ends, which lost 0 bases and 2 bases, there was a span of 19 bases. CDR3 length: 18 residues. CDR3 nucleotides: TGTGCCAGCAGTTTAGCACGGAACCGTTGGGCAGGGAACTATGGCTACACCTTC. The encoded protein is CASSLARNRWAGNYGYTF.

The V call is TRBV11-1, the J call TRBJ2-2; 7 nucleotides align to TRBD1. This CDR3 is 16 amino acids long. From germline, CDR1 is SGHAT and CDR2 FQDESV (reference sequence). V lost 5 bases, J lost 1 base, and 7 bases stayed unmatched. The CDR3 spells CASSLLTGMNTGELFF. The DNA of the CDR3 is TGTGCCAGCAGCCTCTTGACAGGGATGAACACCGGGGAGCTGTTTTTT.

This clonotype has just a few counts. The chain is built from TRBV28 and TRBJ2-7; 7 bases align to TRBD2. Germline loops: CDR1 MDHEN, CDR2 SYDVKM. V lost 9 bases, J lost 0 bases, and 11 bases stayed unmatched. There are 15 residues in the CDR3. The CDR3 loop reads CASFGGGKGSYEQYF. CDR3 nucleotides: TGTGCCAGTTTTGGGGGGGGAAAGGGCTCCTACGAGCAGTACTTC.

This clonotype was observed a handful of times. The V call is TRBV20-1, the J call TRBJ2-1, with D perhaps TRBD2 (6 bases). The DNA end lines up better with TRBJ2-7; the J call may be wrong. Germline V lookup: CDR1 DFQATT, CDR2 SNEGSKA (reference sequence). The CDR3 loop spans 13 amino acids. The CDR3 loop reads CSAKGTLYNEQYF. CDR3 coding DNA: TGCAGTGCCAAAGGGACTTTATACAATGAGCAGTACTTC.

This clonotype has only a few counts. V and J are TRBV20-1 and TRBJ1-3, with D perhaps TRBD1 (5 bases). V was shortened by 1 base and J by 0 bases, with 16 bases between the two germline ends. Germline V CDR1 and CDR2: DFQATT, SNEGSKA (reference sequence). This CDR3 is 17 amino acids long. CDR3 sequence reads: CSARGRGGSGSGNTIYF. For the CDR3, the DNA is TGCAGTGCTAGAGGGCGCGGGGGGTCGGGCTCTGGAAACACCATATATTTT.

The CDR3: CASSSDRGAYNEQFF. DNA of the CDR3: TGTGCCAGCAGCTCCGACAGGGGCGCCTACAATGAGCAGTTCTTC. The rearrangement uses TRBV7-2 and TRBJ2-1; TRBD1 matches at 8 bases. The ends lost 4 bases at V and 2 bases at J; junction bases unmatched: 4. In germline, CDR1 is SGHTA, CDR2 FQGNSA. CDR3 length: 15 amino acids.

This chain links TRBV20-1 with TRBJ1-1; possible D gene TRBD1, 5 bases. The CDR3 spans 15 residues. Germline assignment: CDR1 DFQATT and CDR2 SNEGSKA (reference sequence). V lost 6 bases to trimming and J lost 0 bases, with 17 bases between them. CDR3 residues: CSARTGGQLNTEAFF. CDR3 DNA: TGCAGTGCCCGCACAGGCGGGCAGTTGAACACTGAAGCTTTCTTT.

The V and J genes are TRBV28 and TRBJ2-1, with D possibly TRBD2 on 5 matching bases. Trimming pared 6 bases from V and 6 bases from J, leaving 9 bases between. This CDR3 contains 12 residues. Germline CDR1 and CDR2: MDHEN and SYDVKM. The CDR3 coding sequence is TGTGCCAGCAGGACTAACACCAATGAGCAGTTCTTC. Amino acid sequence: CASRTNTNEQFF. The variable domain in full, completed from reference TRBV28 and TRBJ2-1, reads DVKVTQSSRYLVKRTGEKVFLECVQDMDHENMFWYRQDPGLGLRLIYFSYDVKMKEKGDIPEGYSVSREKKERFSLILESASTNQTSMYLCASRTNTNEQFFGPGTRLTVL.

The table lists this clonotype with a few counts. The genes are TRBV28 and TRBJ2-5; D might be TRBD1 or TRBD2, each matching 6 bases. The CDR3 covers 13 residues. Per germline, CDR1 MDHEN and CDR2 SYDVKM. Between the trimmed V and J ends, which lost 9 bases and 7 bases, there was a span of 18 bases. For the CDR3, the DNA is TGTGCCAGTCTCCCGGGGGCTACGTGGACCCAGTACTTC. Encoded protein: CASLPGATWTQYF.

This clonotype has just a few counts. This chain joins TRBV6-6 and TRBJ1-5; the match to TRBD1 covers 12 bases. CDR3 size: 14 residues. Germline assignment: CDR1 MNHNY and CDR2 SVGAGI (reference sequence). V lost 10 bases and J lost 5; bases outside the gene matches: 6. The DNA of the CDR3 is TGTGCCACTTATGGGACAGGGGGCGATCAGCCCCAGCATTTT. Its protein is CATYGTGGDQPQHF.

The table lists this clonotype with a few counts. The chain couples TRBV7-2 to TRBJ1-1; 8 bases agree with TRBD1. The ends lost 0 bases at V and 8 bases at J; junction bases unmatched: 5. The CDR3 runs to 14 residues. CDR1 is SGHTA, CDR2 FQGNSA, per germline. CDR3 coding DNA: TGTGCCAGCAGCTTAGCGGTGGACAGGGAAGAAGCTTTCTTT. The encoded protein is CASSLAVDREEAFF.

This clonotype was found many times. The chain couples TRBV4-1 to TRBJ2-7; D is undetermined. Germline CDR1 reads MGHRA; CDR2 reads YSYEKL. CDR3 length: 15 amino acids. Trimming cost V 6 bases and J 0 bases, with 15 bases left between them. CDR3 DNA sequence: TGCGCCAGCAGTGGGTGGGCACTAAGCTCCTACGAGCAGTACTTC. Protein: CASSGWALSSYEQYF.

This clonotype was seen more than once but under ten times. This chain links TRBV12-3 or TRBV12-4 with TRBJ1-3, with TRBD1 as a possible D gene (6 bases). The CDR3 extends over 14 amino acids. V was cut by 6 bases and J by 2 bases, with 11 bases left in between. CDR3 sequence (DNA): TGTGCCAGCAGACAACAGGGAGCTGGAAACACCATATATTTT. Amino acids: CASRQQGAGNTIYF.

This clonotype was seen more than once but under ten times. The chain combines TRBV12-3 or TRBV12-4 with TRBJ2-3; D could derive from TRBD1 or TRBD2 (6 bases each). The length of the CDR3 is 17 residues. V dropped 2 bases and J dropped 2 bases, with 17 bases sitting between them. The chain's CDR3 is CASSLRDGGPHTDTQYF. The CDR3 nucleotides are TGTGCCAGCAGTTTACGCGACGGGGGCCCACACACAGATACGCAGTATTTT.

Worth noting for this clonotype: One junction end does not reproduce the germline sequence, and a read error may be involved. The rearrangement links TRBV28 to TRBJ2-1, with 8 positions matching TRBD1. From germline, CDR1 is MDHEN and CDR2 SYDVKM. The CDR3 has 16 amino acids. This chain's CDR3 is CANSLFGQGSYNEQFF. The CDR3 region has the DNA TGTGCCAACAGTTTATTTGGACAGGGCTCCTACAATGAGCAGTTCTTC.

This sequence joins TRBV7-9 and TRBJ2-5; no firm D call. The germline V and J ends were trimmed by 2 bases and 5 bases, with 12 bases remaining between them. Germline V CDR1 and CDR2: SEHNR, FQNEAQ (reference sequence). This CDR3 comprises 14 residues. The CDR3 loop reads CASSLLVDGETQYF. CDR3 nucleotides: TGTGCCAGCAGCTTACTGGTTGACGGGGAGACCCAGTACTTC. Together with reference TRBV7-9 and TRBJ2-5, the CDR3 gives the full variable domain: DTGVSQNPRHKITKRGQNVTFRCDPISEHNRLYWYRQTLGQGPEFLTYFQNEAQLEKSRLLSDRFSAERPKGSFSTLEIQRTEQGDSAMYLCASSLLVDGETQYFGPGTRLLVL.

Notes on this clonotype: This could be a read error, since a much larger clone is one nucleotide away. The V call is TRBV20-1, the J call TRBJ2-7; 7 nucleotides align to TRBD1. CDR1 and CDR2 from the germline V gene are DFQATT and SNEGSKA (reference sequence). V shed 3 bases and J 9 bases; nucleotides not matched to a gene: 8. The CDR3 runs to 12 residues. The CDR3 loop is CSARTGFWGQYF. CDR3 nucleotides: TGCAGTGCTAGGACAGGGTTTTGGGGGCAGTACTTC.

The rearrangement joins TRBV28 to TRBJ2-3; 10 bases fit TRBD2. CDR3 length: 16 amino acids. Germline assignment: CDR1 MDHEN and CDR2 SYDVKM. V dropped 2 bases and J dropped 2; count of bases not matched to a gene: 4. The CDR3 region is CASSLILAGVTDTQYF. For the CDR3, the DNA is TGTGCCAGCAGTTTAATTCTAGCGGGGGTCACAGATACGCAGTATTTT.

This clonotype was seen more than once but under ten times. The gene calls are TRBV12-3 or TRBV12-4 and TRBJ1-5, with TRBD1 matching 8 bases. The V gene end was trimmed by 3 bases and the J gene end by 6 bases; junction bases not matched to a gene: 7. The CDR3 has 15 amino acids. CDR3 sequence: CASSFDRGEAQPQHF. The CDR3 nucleotides are TGTGCCAGCAGTTTTGACAGGGGCGAGGCTCAGCCCCAGCATTTT.

The table lists this clonotype with many counts. CDR3 protein: CASSPKGLAGTDTQYF. The CDR3 DNA reads as TGTGCCAGCAGCCCGAAGGGCCTAGCGGGCACAGATACGCAGTATTTT. The chain links TRBV7-2 to TRBJ2-3; 7 nucleotides line up with TRBD2. The CDR3 has 16 residues. The ends lost 5 bases at V and 1 base at J; junction bases unmatched: 9. Germline lookup yields CDR1 SGHTA and CDR2 FQGNSA.